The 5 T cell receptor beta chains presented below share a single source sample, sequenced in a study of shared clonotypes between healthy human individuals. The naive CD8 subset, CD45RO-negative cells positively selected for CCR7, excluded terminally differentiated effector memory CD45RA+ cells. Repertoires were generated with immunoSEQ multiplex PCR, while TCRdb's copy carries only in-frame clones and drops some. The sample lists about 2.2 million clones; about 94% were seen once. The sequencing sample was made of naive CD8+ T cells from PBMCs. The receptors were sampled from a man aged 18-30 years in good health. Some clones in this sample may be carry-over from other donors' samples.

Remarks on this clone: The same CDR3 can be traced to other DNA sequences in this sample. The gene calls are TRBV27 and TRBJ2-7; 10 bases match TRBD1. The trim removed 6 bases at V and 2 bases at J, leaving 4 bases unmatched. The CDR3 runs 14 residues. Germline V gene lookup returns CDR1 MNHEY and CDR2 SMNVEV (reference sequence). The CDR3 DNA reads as TGTGCCAGCAGCTCCGACAGGGGGCCCTACGAGCAGTACTTC. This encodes CASSSDRGPYEQYF.

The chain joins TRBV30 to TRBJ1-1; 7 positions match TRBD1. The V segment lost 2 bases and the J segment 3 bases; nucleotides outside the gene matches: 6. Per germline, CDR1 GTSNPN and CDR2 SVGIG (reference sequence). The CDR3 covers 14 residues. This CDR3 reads CAWSPTTGYTEAFF. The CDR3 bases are TGTGCCTGGAGTCCAACGACAGGGTACACTGAAGCTTTCTTT. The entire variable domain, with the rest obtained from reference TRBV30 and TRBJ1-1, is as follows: SQTIHQWPATLVQPVGSPLSLECTVEGTSNPNLYWYRQAAGRGLQLLFYSVGIGQISSEVPQNLSASRPQDRQFILSSKKLLLSDSGFYLCAWSPTTGYTEAFFGQGTRLTVV.

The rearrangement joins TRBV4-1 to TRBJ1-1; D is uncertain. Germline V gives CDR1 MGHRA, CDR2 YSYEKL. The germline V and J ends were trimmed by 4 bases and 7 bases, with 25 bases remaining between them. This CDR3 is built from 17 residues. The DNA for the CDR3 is TGCGCCAGCAGCCGTAGGTCCCGAACTACAGATTCGAATGAAGCTTTCTTT. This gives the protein CASSRRSRTTDSNEAFF.

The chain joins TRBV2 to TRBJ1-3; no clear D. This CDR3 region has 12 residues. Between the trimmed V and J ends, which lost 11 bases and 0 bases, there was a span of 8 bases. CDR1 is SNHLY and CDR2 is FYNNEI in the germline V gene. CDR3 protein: CAQPVSGNTIYF. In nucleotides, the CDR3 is TGTGCCCAGCCCGTCTCTGGAAACACCATATATTTT.

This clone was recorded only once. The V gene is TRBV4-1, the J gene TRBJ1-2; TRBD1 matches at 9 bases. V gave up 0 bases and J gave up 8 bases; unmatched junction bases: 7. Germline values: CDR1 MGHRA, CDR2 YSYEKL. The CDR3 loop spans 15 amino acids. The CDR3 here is CASSQDSGTGWGYTF. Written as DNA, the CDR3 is TGCGCCAGCAGCCAAGACTCCGGGACAGGGTGGGGCTACACCTTC.